The 9 T cell receptor beta chains given below trace back to one sample, sequenced in a study of blood T cell repertoires in COVID-19. Assay used: immunoSEQ multiplex PCR; TCRdb lists only in-frame clones, some missing. The data contain 250,000 to 300,000 clones, approximately 80% of them seen just once; the ten biggest clones take up over 2.5%. Sequencing was done on a sample of peripheral blood. These receptors all come from a woman in her sixties with active or convalescent COVID-19.

In its sample, this clone was seen once. V is TRBV20-1 and J is TRBJ1-2, with 7 bases fitting TRBD1. The trim removed 5 bases at V and 4 bases at J, leaving 1 base unmatched. The CDR3 spans 11 residues. CDR1 DFQATT and CDR2 SNEGSKA come from the germline V gene (reference sequence). CDR3 protein: CSAGDSYGYTF. The CDR3 bases are TGCAGTGCTGGGGACAGCTATGGCTACACCTTC.

The J gene is TRBJ1-2, the V gene TRBV3-1 (or the pseudogene TRBV3-2); 8 bases align to TRBD1. The CDR3 loop spans 14 amino acids. The germline V gene has CDR1 LGHDT and CDR2 YNNKEL (reference sequence). V gave up 4 bases and J gave up 8 bases; unmatched junction bases: 9. CDR3 nucleotide sequence: TGTGCCAGCAGCCTTACGACAGGGGCTAGGGGCTACACCTTC. It translates to CASSLTTGARGYTF.

The V gene is TRBV7-6, the J gene TRBJ2-3, with 11 positions matching TRBD1. This CDR3 has 15 residues. CDR1 and CDR2 (germline): SGHVS, FNYEAQ. After removal of 5 bases from V and 3 bases from J, the junction contained 4 bases not matched to a gene. DNA of the CDR3: TGTGCCAGCAGCGTTGGGACAGGGGGGACAGATACGCAGTATTTT. Its translation: CASSVGTGGTDTQYF.

In this sample, this clone turned up a few times. J is TRBJ1-5 and V is TRBV7-9; maybe TRBD1 (5 bases). Trimming removed 1 base at V and 2 bases at J, with 9 bases between. The CDR3 consists of 15 residues. The germline V gene has CDR1 SEHNR and CDR2 FQNEAQ (reference sequence). CDR3 bases: TGTGCCAGCAGCTTAGAACAGGCAGGCAATCAGCCCCAGCATTTT. Translated: CASSLEQAGNQPQHF. Full variable domain (outside the CDR3, taken from reference TRBV7-9 and TRBJ1-5): DTGVSQNPRHKITKRGQNVTFRCDPISEHNRLYWYRQTLGQGPEFLTYFQNEAQLEKSRLLSDRFSAERPKGSFSTLEIQRTEQGDSAMYLCASSLEQAGNQPQHFGDGTRLSIL.

This chain joins TRBV15 and TRBJ1-5; D is undetermined. Trimming pared 1 base from V and 4 bases from J, leaving 8 bases between. Germline CDR1 and CDR2: LNHNV and YYDKDF (reference sequence). The CDR3 is made up of 14 amino acids. The CDR3 region is CATSRGGSNQPQHF. The CDR3 nucleotides read TGTGCCACCAGCAGAGGAGGGTCTAATCAGCCCCAGCATTTT. Together with reference TRBV15 and TRBJ1-5, the CDR3 gives the full variable domain: DAMVIQNPRYQVTQFGKPVTLSCSQTLNHNVMYWYQQKSSQAPKLLFHYYDKDFNNEADTPDNFQSRRPNTSFCFLDIRSPGLGDTAMYLCATSRGGSNQPQHFGDGTRLSIL.

V and J are TRBV9 and TRBJ2-2; 9 bases fit TRBD2. CDR1 and CDR2 from the germline V gene are SGDLS and YYNGEE. Trimming cost V 2 bases and J 4 bases; bases outside gene matches: 3. The CDR3 consists of 15 residues. The chain's CDR3 is CASSVSGGRTGELFF. CDR3 sequence (DNA): TGTGCCAGCAGCGTGAGCGGGGGGCGCACCGGGGAGCTGTTTTTT.

V and J are TRBV4-3 and TRBJ2-5; D is possibly TRBD1 (5 bases). V lost 1 base to trimming and J lost 2 bases, with 8 bases between them. CDR1 is LGHNA and CDR2 is YSLEER in the germline V gene. The CDR3 loop spans 14 amino acids. The CDR3 sequence is CASSQGGYQETQYF. DNA of the CDR3: TGCGCCAGCAGCCAAGGGGGCTATCAAGAGACCCAGTACTTC.

This chain uses TRBV7-2 with TRBJ2-1; a weak D match, TRBD1 (6 bases). Trimming took 1 base from V and 6 from J, leaving 7 bases between them. The germline V gene has CDR1 SGHTA and CDR2 FQGNSA. This CDR3 comprises 13 residues. The CDR3 sequence: CASSLGGGNEQFF. CDR3 bases: TGTGCCAGCAGCTTAGGAGGGGGCAATGAGCAGTTCTTC. The full variable domain, in which reference TRBV7-2 and TRBJ2-1 provide the parts outside the CDR3, is GAGVSQSPSNKVTEKGKDVELRCDPISGHTALYWYRQSLGQGLEFLIYFQGNSAPDKSGLPSDRFSAERTGGSVSTLTIQRTQQEDSAVYLCASSLGGGNEQFFGPGTRLTVL.

The chain couples TRBV12-5 to TRBJ2-7; 12 bases map to TRBD2. The CDR3 is made up of 16 amino acids. Germline loops: CDR1 LGHNT, CDR2 FRNRAP. The ends lost 0 bases at V and 7 bases at J; junction bases unmatched: 7. CDR3 in amino acids: CASGLVRLAGAREQYF. The CDR3 region has the DNA TGTGCTAGTGGTTTGGTACGACTAGCGGGGGCCCGGGAGCAGTACTTC.